This is a list of T cell receptor beta chains from one sample in a study of cytomegalovirus exposure and HLA in healthy donors. Sequenced by immunoSEQ multiplex PCR; TCRdb stores in-frame clones only, minus some. The table lists more than 90,000 clones, around 80% of them singletons. Material for sequencing was PBMCs. The receptor set was obtained from a man between 25 and 39 years old in good health and CMV-seropositive. Both conserved end residues are part of each CDR3. The D gene is left open where the match is weak.

TRBJ1-1	TRBV4-2	.	CASSQERSSAEAFF
TRBJ1-1	TRBV7-9	TRBD1	CASSPDRGNTEAFF
TRBJ1-2	TRBV9	.	CASSGPTPNYGYTF
TRBJ1-3	TRBV21-1	.	CASSRRPGQKLPLSGNTIYF
TRBJ2-1	TRBV5-6	.	CASSPDRTHEQFF
TRBJ2-5	TRBV4-1	TRBD1	CASSQEPRDRGRETQYF
TRBJ2-3	TRBV14	.	CASSQVGTDTQYF
TRBJ1-6	TRBV6-5	.	CASRLDSNSPLHF
TRBJ2-7	TRBV9	TRBD1	CASSSTTGTEQYF
TRBJ1-5	TRBV6-1	TRBD1	CASITGGWGNQPQHF
TRBJ1-3	TRBV5-1	.	CASSLWARGSGNTIYF
.	TRBV6-1	.	CASSEIAGYSNQPQYF
TRBJ1-2	TRBV11-2	TRBD1	CASSGHGQGYGYTF
TRBJ2-3	TRBV27	.	CASTFLRGGASTDTQYF
TRBJ1-5	TRBV30	.	CAWSVMGQGQPQHF
TRBJ2-3	TRBV4-1	TRBD2	CASSQRSGNTDTQYF
TRBJ1-6	TRBV14	.	CASCSAGENSPLHF
TRBJ2-2	TRBV6-5	TRBD1	CASIPDRGRTGELFF
TRBJ2-7	TRBV19	TRBD1	CASSGGQGPYEQYF
TRBJ1-4	TRBV30	.	CAWSGHFLSNEKLFF
TRBJ2-3	TRBV29-1	.	CSVAHHRAGSSTDTQYF
TRBJ1-6	TRBV6-5	.	CASRGSYNSPLHF
TRBJ2-7	TRBV29-1	.	CSGSPETRVSGEQYF
TRBJ1-1	TRBV27	.	CASSLYNMNTEAFF
TRBJ2-7	TRBV27	TRBD1	CASSPTGVEQYF
TRBJ1-1	TRBV29-1	.	CSAPSRGNTEAFF
TRBJ2-7	TRBV5-1	.	CASSLDPRGDEQYF
TRBJ1-4	TRBV18	TRBD1	CASSPFTGTGRTNEKLFF
TRBJ2-7	TRBV5-8	TRBD1	CASSFPYSTGEWSKAYEQYF
TRBJ1-1	TRBV5-1	.	CASSPPQGGSTEAFF
TRBJ1-2	TRBV4-1	TRBD1	CASSQEGGQALYYTF
TRBJ2-1	TRBV7-9	TRBD2	CASSLARGTEQFF
TRBJ1-5	TRBV7-3	.	CASSLAGIHSNQPQHF
TRBJ1-1	TRBV7-6	.	CASSPDPGRGTEAFF
TRBJ2-3	TRBV9	TRBD2	CASSASAGTTDTQYF
TRBJ2-1	TRBV2	.	CASTRGPSYNEQFF
TRBJ1-6	TRBV6-5	.	CASSYADRMNSPLHF
TRBJ2-5	TRBV2	.	CATIAWAGKETQYF
TRBJ1-6	TRBV11-2	TRBD1	CASSVPGQGYNSPLHF
TRBJ2-2	TRBV7-2	TRBD2	CASSRVAGGSGGELFF
TRBJ2-7	TRBV7-9	TRBD2	CASSLGGDYSYEQYF
TRBJ2-1	TRBV29-1	TRBD1	CSVSGQGSYNEQFF
TRBJ2-7	TRBV2	.	CASSDVGALSYEQYF
TRBJ1-5	TRBV19	TRBD1	CASSQGQGPELGNQPQHF
TRBJ2-5	TRBV10-3	TRBD2	CAISESPLISAGEGETQYF
TRBJ2-7	TRBV29-1	.	CSVEGVGQGPYEQYF
TRBJ2-2	TRBV7-2	TRBD1	CASRFDRATGELFF